These T cell receptor beta chains were read from a single sample in a study of CD4 and CD8 cells across lung adenocarcinoma regions. One entry per CDR3 protein results from TCRdb running MiXCR on the PCR reads. The table has about 10,000 distinct CDR3 sequences, 40% to 50% seen once. The sequenced sample consisted of CD4+ T cells from the margin of a lung tumor. The source of these receptors is a female donor with lung adenocarcinoma. The CD4 and CD8 labels of this study may be unreliable. Each CDR3 is given with its conserved first and last residue. D genes are given only for firm matches. Rows may omit the clone size; those that give it use once, few, many or a size class.

J	D	V	size	CDR3	DNA
TRBJ2-1	TRBD2	TRBV10-1	-	CASSVRGGRAGEQFF	TGCGCCAGCAGTGTTCGGGGCGGGAGGGCGGGTGAGCAGTTCTTC
TRBJ2-1	TRBD2	TRBV15	-	CATGRLAGGHEQFF	TGTGCCACCGGGAGGCTAGCGGGAGGCCATGAGCAGTTCTTC
TRBJ2-5	TRBD1	TRBV6-1	medium-sized	CASSRTGGEETQYF	TGTGCCAGCTCTCGGACAGGGGGGGAAGAGACCCAGTACTTC
TRBJ2-2	-	TRBV6-2/TRBV6-3	-	CASGSITKPGELFF	TGTGCCAGCGGCTCAATTACAAAACCCGGGGAGCTGTTTTTT
TRBJ2-7	-	TRBV25-1	large	CASSDSGDEQYF	TGTGCCAGCAGTGACAGTGGAGACGAGCAGTACTTC
TRBJ2-7	TRBD2	TRBV6-5	medium-sized	CASSSLAGSFREQYF	TGTGCCAGCAGTTCCTTAGCGGGGAGCTTTCGCGAGCAGTACTTC
TRBJ1-6	-	TRBV27	few	CASSAEFASPLHF	TGTGCCAGCAGCGCCGAGTTTGCGTCACCCCTCCACTTT
TRBJ2-7	-	TRBV6-1	few	CASSELSVVYEQYF	TGTGCCAGCAGTGAACTGAGCGTAGTCTACGAGCAGTACTTC
TRBJ2-5	-	TRBV27	-	CARRIVGGDPETQYF	TGTGCCAGGAGGATCGTGGGCGGTGACCCAGAGACCCAGTATTTC
TRBJ2-5	TRBD1	TRBV6-1	large	CASSPHGTGGGETQYF	TGTGCCAGCAGTCCACATGGGACAGGAGGAGGGGAGACCCAGTACTTC
TRBJ2-3	-	TRBV7-3	-	CASSLHQVPTDTQYF	TGTGCCAGCAGCTTACATCAAGTACCCACAGATACGCAGTATTTT
TRBJ2-3	-	TRBV7-2	many	CASGTFTDTQYF	TGTGCCAGCGGGACCTTCACAGATACGCAGTATTTT
TRBJ2-5	TRBD2	TRBV6-5	-	CASSYSTSGGQETQYF	TGTGCCAGCAGTTACTCGACTAGCGGGGGGCAAGAGACCCAGTACTTC
TRBJ2-7	TRBD1	TRBV7-2	-	CASSMTGTGSHEQYF	TGTGCCAGCAGCATGACCGGGACAGGGTCGCACGAGCAGTACTTC
TRBJ2-2	TRBD1	TRBV6-4	many	CASRGQGATGELFF	TGTGCCAGCCGGGGACAGGGGGCCACCGGGGAGCTGTTTTTT
TRBJ1-2	-	TRBV20-1	-	CSAPPRDFYGYTF	TGCAGTGCTCCCCCCAGGGACTTTTATGGCTACACCTTC
TRBJ2-5	-	TRBV6-1	-	CASTRAAENTQYF	TGTGCCAGCACCCGAGCGGCAGAAAACACCCAGTACTTC
TRBJ2-7	TRBD2	TRBV6-1	-	CASSETWTSGTNEQYF	TGTGCCAGCAGTGAAACGTGGACTAGCGGGACCAATGAGCAGTACTTC
TRBJ2-2	-	TRBV6-1	-	CARGAGSTEAQFF	TGTGCCCGCGGGGCAGGGAGCACCGAGGCGCAGTTTTTT
TRBJ2-1	-	TRBV6-1	-	CASSVSWGQETQFF	TGTGCCAGCAGTGTTTCATGGGGCCAAGAGACCCAGTTCTTC
TRBJ1-2	TRBD1	TRBV28	-	CASSPPDRDYGYTF	TGTGCCAGCAGTCCCCCGGACAGGGACTATGGCTACACCTTC
TRBJ1-1	-	TRBV7-2	-	CASSPHNRMNTEAFF	TGTGCCAGCAGCCCCCACAACCGAATGAACACTGAAGCTTTCTTT
TRBJ2-5	-	TRBV6-1	-	CASSQLGGQSQETQYF	TGTGCCAGCAGTCAACTGGGAGGACAGTCACAAGAGACCCAGTACTTC
TRBJ2-4	-	TRBV7-2	-	CASSLAAGLNIQYF	TGTGCCAGCAGCTTAGCCGCCGGCCTAAACATTCAGTACTTC
TRBJ2-1	TRBD2	TRBV4-1	-	CASSQVATSGRAYEQFF	TGCGCCAGCAGCCAAGTGGCGACTAGCGGGAGGGCCTATGAGCAGTTCTTC
TRBJ1-2	-	TRBV6-1	-	CASTANYGYTF	TGTGCCAGCACCGCAAACTATGGCTACACCTTC
TRBJ2-5	TRBD1	TRBV5-1	many	CASSSGQATTQETQYF	TGCGCCAGCAGCTCGGGACAGGCGACAACCCAAGAGACCCAGTACTTC
TRBJ2-4	-	TRBV6-1	-	CAGRGAGGQDTQYF	TGTGCGGGCAGAGGGGCCGGGGGCCAAGACACTCAGTACTTC
TRBJ1-2	TRBD1	TRBV7-2	many	CASSLGWQGAQGYTF	TGTGCCAGCAGCTTAGGATGGCAGGGGGCGCAAGGCTACACCTTC
TRBJ2-2	TRBD2	TRBV27	medium-sized	CASSPRTSGTYTGELFF	TGTGCCAGCAGCCCCAGGACTAGCGGGACGTACACCGGGGAGCTGTTTTTT
TRBJ2-4	TRBD1	TRBV6-1	medium-sized	CASSWDRAKNIQYF	TGTGCCAGCAGCTGGGACAGAGCCAAAAACATTCAGTACTTC
TRBJ1-2	-	TRBV6-1	medium-sized	CASSPVAGHSRTGYTF	TGTGCCAGCAGTCCGGTGGCGGGACACTCGCGGACTGGCTACACCTTC
TRBJ2-5	TRBD2	TRBV6-2/TRBV6-3	-	CASSYSSSGSETQYF	TGTGCCAGCAGTTACTCGTCTAGCGGGAGTGAGACCCAGTACTTC
TRBJ1-5	-	TRBV12-3/TRBV12-4	-	CASSLDQLRGNQPQHF	TGTGCCAGCAGTTTAGATCAGCTTAGGGGCAATCAGCCCCAGCATTTT
TRBJ2-7	-	TRBV6-4	many	CARQIRDEQYF	TGTGCCAGACAGATCAGGGACGAGCAGTACTTC
TRBJ2-1	-	TRBV25-1	-	CASSGARGSSYNEQFF	TGTGCCAGCAGTGGGGCCCGGGGGAGCTCCTACAATGAGCAGTTCTTC
TRBJ2-5	-	TRBV6-1	medium-sized	CASSRQVLGGRQETQYF	TGTGCCAGCAGTCGACAGGTTTTGGGAGGGCGCCAAGAGACCCAGTACTTC
TRBJ2-6	TRBD2	TRBV24-1	-	CATSLAGGSGANVLTF	TGTGCCACCAGTCTAGCGGGAGGCTCTGGGGCCAACGTCCTGACTTTC
TRBJ2-3	TRBD2	TRBV6-4	many	CASSDGTSGSGTDTQYF	TGTGCCAGCAGTGACGGGACTAGCGGGAGTGGCACAGATACGCAGTATTTT
TRBJ2-2	-	TRBV7-2	few	CASSPIKNTGELFF	TGTGCCAGCAGCCCAATCAAGAACACCGGGGAGCTGTTTTTT
TRBJ2-3	TRBD1	TRBV9	once	CGSTGKGAKDMQYF	TGTGGCAGCACGGGGAAGGGGGCCAAAGACATGCAGTATTTT
TRBJ2-3	TRBD2	TRBV27	-	CAAEFWAGDQDTQYF	TGTGCCGCGGAGTTCTGGGCGGGGGACCAAGATACCCAGTATTTT
TRBJ2-7	TRBD2	TRBV7-2	-	CASSLGWAGVFYEQYF	TGTGCCAGCAGCTTAGGATGGGCGGGAGTCTTTTACGAGCAGTACTTC
TRBJ2-3	-	TRBV6-1	once	CASRRDPYTDTQYF	TGTGCGAGCAGACGGGACCCATACACAGATACGCAGTATTTT
TRBJ1-4	-	TRBV6-1	medium-sized	CASSAQNNEKLFF	TGTGCCAGCAGTGCCCAGAATAATGAAAAACTGTTTTTT